This T cell receptor beta chain comes out of a study of shared clonotypes between healthy human individuals. This CDR3 comprises 16 residues. Trimming removed 2 bases from V and 6 bases from J; junction bases left unmatched: 13. Per the germline V gene, CDR1 is SEHNR and CDR2 is FQNEAQ (reference sequence). TCRdb keeps only in-frame clones here, not all; method: immunoSEQ multiplex PCR. The table includes roughly 500,000 clones, 90% to 96% detected once. The chain recombines TRBV7-9 with TRBJ2-7, with 7 bases that match TRBD2. The origin of this receptor is a woman aged 25 to 39 in good health. Sample: naive CD4+ T cells sorted from blood. Subset given: CD45RA+ positively selected. CDR3 coding DNA: TGTGCCAGCAGCTTACTTGCGGGAGTAGGGGTGGGCGAGCAGTACTTC. It encodes CASSLLAGVGVGEQYF.